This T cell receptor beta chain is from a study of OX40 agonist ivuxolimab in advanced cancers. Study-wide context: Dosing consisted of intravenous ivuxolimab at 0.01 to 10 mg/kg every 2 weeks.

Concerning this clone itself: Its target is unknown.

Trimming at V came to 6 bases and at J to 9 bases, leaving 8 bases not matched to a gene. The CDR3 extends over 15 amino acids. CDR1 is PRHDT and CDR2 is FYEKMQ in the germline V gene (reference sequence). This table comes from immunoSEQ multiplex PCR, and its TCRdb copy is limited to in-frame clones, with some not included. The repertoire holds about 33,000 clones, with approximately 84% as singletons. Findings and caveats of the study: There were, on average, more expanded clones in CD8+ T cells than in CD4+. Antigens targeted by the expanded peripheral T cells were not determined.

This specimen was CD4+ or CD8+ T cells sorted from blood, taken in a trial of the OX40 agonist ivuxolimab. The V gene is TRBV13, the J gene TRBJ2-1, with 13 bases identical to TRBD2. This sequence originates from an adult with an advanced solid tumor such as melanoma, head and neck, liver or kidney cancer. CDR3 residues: CASSFGTSGALEQFF. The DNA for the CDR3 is TGTGCCAGCAGTTTTGGGACTAGCGGGGCCCTTGAGCAGTTCTTC.